This T cell receptor beta chain was obtained from a study of T-cell reconstitution after alpha-beta-depleted transplantation in children. Unique molecular identifiers were used to barcode this TCRbeta library. From the PCR reads, TCRdb called clonotypes with MiXCR, one entry per CDR3 protein. Of 500,000 to 600,000 distinct CDR3 sequences listed, 18% were seen once; the top ten hold less than 4%. This clonotype came up a few times. Germline loops: CDR1 SQVTM, CDR2 ANQGSEA. V lost 7 bases to trimming and J lost 1 base, with 22 bases between them. CDR3 length: 16 residues. Sequencing used PBMCs from the stem cell graft donor, obtained from the stem cell graft. This rearrangement joins TRBV29-1 to TRBJ1-1, with D possibly being TRBD1 (5 bases). This TCR came from a human donor who donated a stem cell graft to a child with acute lymphoblastic leukemia. The CDR3 DNA reads TGCAGCGCCCTGGGGGGGATCTTTCTACAGAACACTGAAGCTTTCTTT. Protein product: CSALGGIFLQNTEAFF.